This entry lists 17 T cell receptor beta chains sequenced from one sample in a study of breast tumors, draining lymph nodes, adjacent tissues. TCRdb re-called the multiplex PCR reads through MiXCR, storing one row per CDR3 protein. Of around 130,000 distinct CDR3 sequences listed, 21% are singletons. The lymph nodes were axillary draining lymph nodes from breast cancer patients. Sequencing input: axillary lymph node tissue. The receptor set was obtained from a female donor with breast cancer. Some clones in this sample may be carry-over from other donors' samples.

A single count supports this clonotype. The chain links TRBV2 to TRBJ2-1, with TRBD2 matching over 11 bases. Germline lookup yields CDR1 SNHLY and CDR2 FYNNEI. The CDR3 consists of 14 residues. J lost 7 bases, V lost 6 bases, and 5 bases had no gene match. CDR3 sequence (DNA): TGTGCCAGCAGAGCGACTAGCGGGAAAAATGAGCAGTTCTTC. This sequence encodes CASRATSGKNEQFF. Full variable domain (rest looked up from reference TRBV2 and TRBJ2-1): EPEVTQTPSHQVTQMGQEVILRCVPISNHLYFYWYRQILGQKVEFLVSFYNNEISEKSEIFDDQFSVERPDGSNFTLKIRSTKLEDSAMYFCASRATSGKNEQFFGPGTRLTVL.

This chain connects TRBV6-1 to TRBJ1-5, with D possibly being TRBD1 (5 bases). Germline V lookup: CDR1 MNHNS, CDR2 SASEGT. V lost 1 base to trimming and J lost 0 bases, with 16 bases between them. This CDR3 has 18 residues. CDR3 DNA: TGTGCCAGCAGTGAAGGTAGACAGTCGATCTTTAGCAATCAGCCCCAGCATTTT. Translation gives CASSEGRQSIFSNQPQHF.

By proportion, this clonotype is medium-sized. The V call is TRBV4-1, the J call TRBJ2-3, with D perhaps matching TRBD2 (5 bases). CDR3 size: 14 residues. Germline-derived CDR1 and CDR2 are MGHRA and YSYEKL. Trimming took off 0 bases at V and 5 bases at J, with 9 bases between the two ends. CDR3 region: CASSQELREDTQYF. The CDR3 bases are TGCGCCAGCAGCCAAGAGTTGAGGGAAGATACGCAGTATTTT.

This clonotype has at least ten counts. The chain couples TRBV6-5 to TRBJ2-7, with D maybe TRBD2 (7 bases). Deletions cut 2 bases from V and 2 bases from J, with 19 bases between. The CDR3 has 17 amino acids. Germline V gene sequence: CDR1 MNHEY, CDR2 SVGAGI. CDR3 coding DNA: TGTGCCAGCAGTTACGGGGGCTTAAGCGGGGACACCTACGAGCAGTACTTC. Translating gives CASSYGGLSGDTYEQYF.

This clonotype showed up many times. The rearrangement uses TRBV13 and TRBJ2-5, with 11 bases that match TRBD2. CDR1 is PRHDT and CDR2 is FYEKMQ in the germline V gene (reference sequence). The CDR3 is 17 amino acids. The junction had 14 bases not matched to a gene; V was cut back by 5 bases and J by 6 bases. CDR3 protein: CASSTRLAGSGSQTQYF. DNA of the CDR3: TGTGCCAGCAGCACCAGACTAGCGGGATCGGGGAGCCAGACCCAGTACTTC. The whole variable domain, remainder taken from reference TRBV13 and TRBJ2-5, is AAGVIQSPRHLIKEKRETATLKCYPIPRHDTVYWYQQGPGQDPQFLISFYEKMQSDKGSIPDRFSAQQFSDYHSELNMSSLELGDSALYFCASSTRLAGSGSQTQYFGPGTRLLVL.

For this clonotype: A read error may explain this, as a much larger clone is one base away. The rearrangement uses TRBV6-5 and TRBJ2-2, with a weak D call TRBD2 (7 bases). The CDR3 covers 15 residues. CDR1 is MNHEY, CDR2 SVGAGI, per germline. V was cut by 6 bases and J by 13 bases, with 24 bases left in between. CDR3 region: CASSSGTTHTRGLFF. The DNA of the CDR3 is TGTGCCAGCAGCTCCGGGACTACACACACCAGGGGGCTGTTTTTT.

This clonotype was picked up many times. The chain links TRBV2 to TRBJ2-7, with 10 bases matching TRBD2. CDR1 and CDR2 from the germline V gene are SNHLY and FYNNEI. V lost 7 bases and J lost 5; bases outside the gene matches: 5. The CDR3 totals 13 residues. This chain's CDR3 is CASTASGRNEQYF. The CDR3 nucleotides are TGTGCCAGCACCGCTAGCGGGAGAAACGAGCAGTACTTC.

This clonotype has a handful of counts. V usage is TRBV4-2 and J usage is TRBJ2-1; 11 nucleotides line up with TRBD2. Germline V CDR1 and CDR2: LGHNA, YNFKEQ. The CDR3 is made up of 19 amino acids. The trim removed 4 bases at V and 8 bases at J, leaving 19 bases unmatched. This CDR3 is CASSPQLAGVDYLYDEQFF. The CDR3 region has the DNA TGTGCCAGCAGCCCCCAACTAGCGGGAGTGGACTATTTATACGATGAGCAGTTCTTC.

This clonotype showed up just a few times. A read error may account for a junction end that differs from germline. The rearrangement links TRBV19 to TRBJ2-5; D possibly corresponds to TRBD2 (6 bases). The CDR3 has 14 residues. Germline lookup yields CDR1 LNHDA and CDR2 SQIVND (reference sequence). The CDR3 DNA is TGCGCCGGTAGTACGCGGGACTTCGGCGGGACCCAGTACTTC. Protein product: CAGSTRDFGGTQYF.

With respect to this clonotype: This could be a read error, since a much larger clone is one nucleotide away. The V and J genes are TRBV10-2 and TRBJ2-7; D call uncertain. CDR1 is WSHSY, CDR2 SAAADI, per germline. The CDR3 sequence is 11 residues long. This CDR3 is CASSHSVELYF. In nucleotides, the CDR3 is TGCGCCAGCAGTCATTCAGTGGAGCTGTACTTC.

The CDR3 loop is CASSSGLVGTYEQYF. The CDR3 DNA reads as TGTGCCAGCAGCTCGGGACTAGTGGGAACCTACGAGCAGTACTTC. The chain carries TRBV5-6 and TRBJ2-7, with 8 bases that match TRBD2. This CDR3 spans 15 amino acids. Looked up from germline, CDR1 is SGHDT and CDR2 is YYEEEE. V trimming: 3 bases; J trimming: 2 bases; junction bases outside the gene matches: 7. The whole variable domain, remainder taken from reference TRBV5-6 and TRBJ2-7, is DAGVTQSPTHLIKTRGQQVTLRCSPKSGHDTVSWYQQALGQGPQFIFQYYEEEERQRGNFPDRFSGHQFPNYSSELNVNALLLGDSALYLCASSSGLVGTYEQYFGPGTRLTVT.

Comments on this clonotype: This clone may be a read error of a much larger clone one base away. The V call is TRBV10-2, the J call TRBJ1-5; 7 bases align to TRBD1. The CDR3 spans 14 residues. The germline V gene encodes CDR1 WSHSY and CDR2 SAAADI. The CDR3 here is CASGTGDSNQPEHF. The CDR3 bases are TGCGCCAGTGGAACAGGGGATAGCAATCAGCCCGAGCATTTT.

This clonotype was seen ten or more times. The chain uses TRBV5-1 and TRBJ2-5; D may be TRBD2 (5 bases). V was cut by 4 bases and J by 1 base, with 11 bases left in between. There are 14 residues in the CDR3. Germline CDR1 and CDR2: SGHRS and YFSETQ. The CDR3 here is CASSRATIQETQYF. CDR3 sequence (DNA): TGCGCCAGCAGCCGAGCGACTATCCAAGAGACCCAGTACTTC. Full variable domain (remainder filled in from reference TRBV5-1 and TRBJ2-5): KAGVTQTPRYLIKTRGQQVTLSCSPISGHRSVSWYQQTPGQGLQFLFEYFSETQRNKGNFPGRFSGRQFSNSRSEMNVSTLELGDSALYLCASSRATIQETQYFGPGTRLLVL.

Many counts were recorded for this clonotype. The chain carries TRBV19 and TRBJ2-7; perhaps D is TRBD1 or TRBD2 (6 bases each). The CDR3 contains 16 residues. Germline V CDR1 and CDR2: LNHDA, SQIVND (reference sequence). V lost 5 bases and J lost 2, with 19 bases in between. CDR3 residues: CASSPLATGRTYEQYF. In nucleotides, the CDR3 is TGTGCCAGTAGTCCCCTCGCCACAGGGAGGACCTACGAGCAGTACTTC.

V is TRBV3-1 and J is TRBJ2-2, with D hard to call. Germline loops: CDR1 LGHDT, CDR2 YNNKEL (reference sequence). Trimming removed 3 bases at V and 0 bases at J, with 11 bases between. The CDR3 totals 16 residues. The chain's CDR3 is CASSQTAWANTGELFF. The CDR3 DNA sequence: TGTGCCAGCAGCCAGACGGCGTGGGCGAACACCGGGGAGCTGTTTTTT.

This clonotype was counted at least ten times. The J gene is TRBJ1-2, the V gene TRBV18; D might be TRBD1 (5 bases). Deletions cut 4 bases from V and 4 bases from J, with 10 bases between. CDR1 is KGHSH, CDR2 LQKENI, per germline. CDR3 length: 13 amino acids. The CDR3 DNA reads TGTGCCAGCTCACGTGGTAGGGGCTATGGCTACACCTTC. As protein: CASSRGRGYGYTF.

This clonotype was observed many times. The V and J genes are TRBV20-1 and TRBJ2-7; no clear D gene. The ends were cut back, 1 base at V and 4 bases at J, with 11 bases in the middle. Germline lookup yields CDR1 DFQATT and CDR2 SNEGSKA (reference sequence). The CDR3 sequence is 13 residues long. The CDR3 DNA follows: TGCAGTGCTAGAGCCCAATCCCCTTACGAGCAGTACTTC. Residues: CSARAQSPYEQYF.